A single sample is the source of the 16 T cell receptor beta chains below, sequenced in a study of CD8 T cells in ankylosing spondylitis. TCRdb itself ran the 5' RACE reads through MiXCR, one entry per CDR3 protein. The sample carries about 130,000 distinct CDR3 sequences, over 6% recorded once. Sequenced: blood, either unsorted or a sorted T cell fraction (not recorded which). Source of these receptors: a male donor with ankylosing spondylitis or in good health (not recorded which).

This clonotype was counted ten times or more. The chain combines TRBV27 with TRBJ1-2, with D possibly TRBD1 on 5 matching bases. Germline CDR1 reads MNHEY; CDR2 reads SMNVEV (reference sequence). CDR3 size: 16 residues. V was clipped by 2 bases and J by 0 bases, with 13 bases between them. The chain's CDR3 is CASSLNWDGSNYGYTF. The CDR3 nucleotides are TGTGCCAGCAGTTTAAACTGGGACGGCTCTAACTATGGCTACACCTTC.

This clonotype was found many times. The J gene is TRBJ2-3, the V gene TRBV20-1; no reliable D call. The V and J ends lost 6 bases and 5 bases respectively, with 15 bases between them. CDR1 is DFQATT and CDR2 is SNEGSKA in the germline V gene (reference sequence). The CDR3 runs to 13 residues. CDR3 loop: CSAPRSPRDTQYF. Written as DNA, the CDR3 is TGCAGTGCCCCCCGGTCCCCCCGAGATACGCAGTATTTT.

This clonotype was seen a handful of times. The chain joins TRBV20-1 to TRBJ1-5; D not resolved. Per germline, CDR1 DFQATT and CDR2 SNEGSKA (reference sequence). V shed 4 bases and J shed 3 bases, with 10 bases lying between them. The CDR3 runs to 13 residues. CDR3 loop: CSAIRATNQPQHF. CDR3 DNA: TGCAGTGCTATCCGGGCCACCAATCAGCCCCAGCATTTT.

The chain combines TRBV3-1 with TRBJ1-3, with D hard to call. Deletions cut 10 bases from V and 6 bases from J, with 34 bases between. The CDR3 contains 19 residues. From germline, CDR1 is LGHDT and CDR2 YNNKEL (reference sequence). The CDR3: CATSQELGSGQSSPNTIYF. The CDR3 bases are TGTGCCACCTCCCAAGAACTTGGGAGTGGGCAGTCTTCGCCAAACACCATATATTTT.

This clonotype was observed at least ten times. The genes are TRBV12-3 or TRBV12-4 and TRBJ2-2, with D possibly being TRBD2 (6 bases). The CDR3 is 16 residues long. Trimming took 8 bases from V and 4 from J, leaving 20 bases between them. CDR3 in amino acids: CASRPPGLISTGELFF. The CDR3 DNA follows: TGTGCCAGCCGGCCTCCGGGACTTATATCCACCGGGGAGCTGTTTTTT.

The sample holds many counts of this clonotype. The rearrangement links TRBV5-5 to TRBJ2-1, with 11 bases that match TRBD2. CDR3 length equals 15 residues. In germline, CDR1 is SGHKS, CDR2 YYEKEE (reference sequence). The V segment lost 4 bases and the J segment 9 bases; nucleotides outside the gene matches: 9. CDR3 amino acids: CASSNLAGGFVEQFF. Here the CDR3 DNA reads TGTGCCAGCAGCAACCTAGCGGGAGGTTTTGTTGAGCAGTTCTTC.

The table lists this clonotype with a few counts. Here the CDR3 reads CASERRTGLPDTQYF. CDR3 sequence (DNA): TGTGCCAGTGAACGCAGGACAGGGTTGCCAGATACGCAGTATTTT. This chain uses TRBV7-2 with TRBJ2-3; TRBD1 agrees at 8 bases. CDR3 length: 15 residues. Germline V gene data show CDR1 as SGHTA and CDR2 as FQGNSA. The trim removed 9 bases at V and 4 bases at J, leaving 12 bases unmatched.

This clonotype was counted at least ten times. The rearrangement links TRBV21-1 to TRBJ2-5. TRBV21-1 constitutes a pseudogene. This CDR3 spans 14 amino acids. In DNA form, the CDR3 reads TGTGCCAGCACATCCCATCGGGGATTGGAGACCCAGTACTTC. Protein: CASTSHRGLETQYF.

This clonotype has at least ten counts. This chain joins TRBV20-1 and TRBJ2-7; TRBD2 might be the D (6 bases). Germline CDR1 is DFQATT and CDR2 is SNEGSKA (reference sequence). V was pared by 3 bases and J by 3 bases, with 12 bases between. There are 13 residues in the CDR3. CDR3 in DNA: TGCAGTGCTAGCTTTCGGGGGAGCTACGAGCAGTACTTC. As protein: CSASFRGSYEQYF.

Ten or more counts support this clonotype. The rearrangement links TRBV6-6 to TRBJ1-2; D uncertain. V was cut by 6 bases and J by 7 bases, with 9 bases left in between. Germline V CDR1 and CDR2: MNHNY, SVGAGI (reference sequence). The length of the CDR3 is 11 residues. The DNA of the CDR3 is TGTGCCAGCAGCCCCGGACTTGGCTACACCTTC. It encodes CASSPGLGYTF.

This clonotype was counted ten times or more. The CDR3 spells CASRTGGDTQYF. CDR3 coding DNA: TGTGCCAGCAGGACAGGTGGCGATACGCAGTATTTT. J is TRBJ2-3 and V is TRBV6-2 or TRBV6-3; D might be TRBD1 (6 bases). Germline V CDR1 and CDR2: MNHEY, SVGEGT. The germline V and J ends were trimmed by 6 bases and 6 bases, with 10 bases remaining between them. This CDR3 comprises 12 residues.

This clonotype occurred a few times. The genes are TRBV5-1 and TRBJ1-1, with D possibly being TRBD1 (5 bases). Trimming took off 0 bases at V and 5 bases at J, with 14 bases between the two ends. The CDR3 contains 15 residues. The germline V gene encodes CDR1 SGHRS and CDR2 YFSETQ. The CDR3 loop reads CASSLAGGGGTEAFF. As DNA, the CDR3 is TGCGCCAGCAGCTTGGCTGGGGGTGGAGGTACTGAAGCTTTCTTT.

This clonotype was detected many times. This chain uses TRBV7-2 with TRBJ1-1; D possibly corresponds to TRBD1 (5 bases). This CDR3 is 14 amino acids long. CDR1 is SGHTA, CDR2 FQGNSA, per germline. Between the trimmed V and J ends, which lost 4 bases and 0 bases, there was a span of 9 bases. The CDR3: CASSWGILNTEAFF. CDR3 in DNA: TGTGCCAGCAGCTGGGGGATATTGAACACTGAAGCTTTCTTT.

This clonotype was recorded many times. The chain couples TRBV4-1 to TRBJ2-1, with TRBD1 matching 7 bases. CDR3 length: 17 amino acids. Unmatched junction bases numbered 16, after V lost 4 bases and J lost 7 bases. Germline CDR1 is MGHRA and CDR2 is YSYEKL. Written as DNA, the CDR3 is TGCGCCAGCAGCCCGCACGGGGAAGGGGGCTTTTTGAATGAGCAGTTCTTC. It specifies CASSPHGEGGFLNEQFF.

This clonotype was counted at least ten times. The chain carries TRBV7-8 and TRBJ1-5; possibly TRBD1 for D (6 bases). The germline gives CDR1 SGHVS, CDR2 FQNEAQ. V lost 0 bases to trimming and J lost 0 bases, with 18 bases between them. CDR3 length: 19 residues. The CDR3 region is CASSLARGGPWYSNQPQHF. CDR3 nucleotides: TGTGCCAGCAGCTTAGCGAGGGGGGGCCCGTGGTATAGCAATCAGCCCCAGCATTTT.

This clonotype was counted many times. The V and J genes are TRBV5-1 and TRBJ2-4, with TRBD1 as a possible D gene (5 bases). V shed 0 bases and J shed 0 bases, with 7 bases lying between them. Germline CDR1 is SGHRS and CDR2 is YFSETQ. The CDR3 extends over 15 amino acids. In DNA form, the CDR3 reads TGCGCCAGCAGCTTGGGACAGCTAGCCAAAAACATTCAGTACTTC. It yields the protein CASSLGQLAKNIQYF.